The 5 T cell receptor beta chains below were found in one sample sequenced in a study of blood T cell repertoires in COVID-19. Using immunoSEQ multiplex PCR, the repertoire was profiled, and TCRdb retains in-frame clones only, with some absent. The table shows about 16,000 clones, with approximately 91% occurring only once. Sequenced material: peripheral blood. The receptors were gathered from a man aged 60-69 years with acute or convalescent COVID-19.

The sample holds one count of this clone. V usage is TRBV5-8 and J usage is TRBJ2-7, with a tentative D call TRBD1 (6 bases). Germline-derived CDR1 and CDR2 are SGHTS and YDEGEE. V was clipped by 5 bases and J by 3 bases, with 9 bases between them. This CDR3 has 12 residues. The CDR3 nucleotides are TGTGCCAGCAGACCGGACAGCTACGAGCAGTACTTC. Translation: CASRPDSYEQYF. The full variable domain, rest sourced from reference TRBV5-8 and TRBJ2-7, is EAGVTQSPTHLIKTRGQQATLRCSPISGHTSVYWYQQALGLGLQFLLWYDEGEERNRGNFPPRFSGRQFPNYSSELNVNALELEDSALYLCASRPDSYEQYFGPGTRLTVT.

V usage is TRBV5-1 and J usage is TRBJ2-1; tentatively, D is TRBD2 (6 bases). Per the germline V gene, CDR1 is SGHRS and CDR2 is YFSETQ. V lost 0 bases, J lost 0 bases, and 10 bases lay in between. The CDR3 contains 16 residues. The CDR3 region has the DNA TGCGCCAGCAGCTTGGGGGGTAGCGGCTCCTACAATGAGCAGTTCTTC. Translating gives CASSLGGSGSYNEQFF.

The chain couples TRBV5-6 to TRBJ2-7, with D maybe TRBD2 (6 bases). The CDR3 is 14 amino acids. From germline, CDR1 is SGHDT and CDR2 YYEEEE. V lost 3 bases, J lost 5 bases, and 15 bases lay in between. The CDR3 here is CASSSVGGVDEQYF. The DNA of the CDR3 is TGTGCCAGCAGCTCGGTGGGAGGAGTGGACGAGCAGTACTTC.

This clone was detected only a few times. The rearrangement links TRBV7-2 to TRBJ2-7, with 11 bases matching TRBD1. CDR1 is SGHTA and CDR2 is FQGNSA in the germline V gene. The CDR3 covers 15 residues. V gave up 5 bases and J gave up 4 bases; unmatched junction bases: 7. The CDR3 here is CASSRTGGAFYEQYF. The DNA for the CDR3 is TGTGCCAGCAGCCGGACAGGGGGCGCGTTTTACGAGCAGTACTTC.

Details on this clone: At the DNA level, this CDR3 is encoded by other sequences in the same sample as well. V usage is TRBV27 and J usage is TRBJ1-2, with 7 bases that match TRBD1. The CDR3 runs 15 residues. CDR1 MNHEY and CDR2 SMNVEV come from the germline V gene (reference sequence). Losses at the gene ends were 4 bases for V and 4 bases for J; bases not matched to a gene: 9. The CDR3 DNA is TGTGCCAGCAGTTCGTCCCGGGACAGAATCTATGGCTACACCTTC. This gives the protein CASSSSRDRIYGYTF.